This TCR beta chain originates from a study of T-cell reconstitution after alpha-beta-depleted transplantation in children. Researchers prepared the TCRbeta library using unique molecular identifiers, the study reports. TCRdb reanalysed the PCR reads using MiXCR and keeps one entry per CDR3 protein. Found here are almost 20,000 distinct CDR3 sequences, over 10% of them singletons; the top ten hold around 33%. From germline, CDR1 is SQVTM and CDR2 ANQGSEA. J was trimmed by 4 bases and V by 7 bases; bases with no gene match: 1. This CDR3 comprises 13 residues. The receptor was isolated from a female patient aged 2-9 years who had a stem cell transplant for congenital amegakaryocytic thrombocytopenia, so the T cells may come from the graft donor. The rearrangement uses TRBV29-1 and TRBJ2-5; 15 positions match TRBD2. Source: PBMCs, mostly from graft donor cells, taken 60 days after TCRalphabeta/CD19-depleted stem cell transplant. CDR3 sequence (DNA): TGCAGCGGGGGACTAGCGGGAGGAGAGACCCAGTACTTC. As protein: CSGGLAGGETQYF.